The rows below give T cell receptor beta chains drawn from one sample of a study of beta chain features in type 1 diabetes. TCRdb's copy holds only in-frame clones and misses some; the assay was immunoSEQ multiplex PCR. This sample has 300,000 to 350,000 clones; approximately 9.7% occur once, and the top ten carry over 0.95%. Sequenced: central memory CD4+ T cells from blood. These receptors were obtained from a man aged 30-40 years with type 1 diabetes. CDR3s include the opening cysteine and the closing phenylalanine or tryptophan. A D gene is named only where the DNA matches it firmly. Expanded clones get a size class; other rows say once, few or many, or leave the size out.

J gene | D gene | clone size | V gene | CDR3 protein | CDR3 DNA
TRBJ1-5 | TRBD1 | few | TRBV7-8 | CASSLEGASNQPQHF | TGTGCCAGCAGCTTAGAGGGGGCGAGCAATCAGCCCCAGCATTTT
TRBJ1-2 | - | few | TRBV7-9 | CASSRGRDYGYTF | TGTGCCAGCAGCCGAGGCAGGGACTATGGCTACACCTTC
TRBJ1-3 | - | - | TRBV30 | CAWNRQFSGNTIYF | TGTGCCTGGAACCGACAGTTCTCTGGAAACACCATATATTTT
TRBJ1-1 | - | few | TRBV5-1 | CASSSLGRGNTEAFF | TGCGCCAGCAGCTCTTTAGGACGGGGGAACACTGAAGCTTTCTTT
TRBJ2-5 | TRBD1 | few | TRBV5-1 | CASSLVAGGILETQYF | TGCGCCAGCAGCTTGGTCGCAGGGGGCATATTGGAGACCCAGTACTTC
TRBJ2-3 | - | few | TRBV6-6 | CARTGDSTDTQYF | TGTGCCAGAACCGGGGACAGCACAGATACGCAGTATTTT
TRBJ2-7 | - | - | TRBV9 | CASSVTSSYEQYF | TGTGCCAGCAGCGTAACCAGTTCCTACGAGCAGTACTTC
TRBJ2-3 | - | many | TRBV5-4 | CASSLRKSTDTQYF | TGTGCCAGCAGCCTAAGGAAGAGCACAGATACGCAGTATTTT
TRBJ2-6 | - | - | TRBV21-1 | CASSKEGTARGQSGANVLTF | TGTGCCAGCAGCAAAGAGGGGACGGCAAGGGGGCAATCTGGGGCCAACGTCCTGACTTTC
TRBJ2-7 | TRBD2 | - | TRBV6-6 | CASFPGTSASYEQYF | TGTGCCAGCTTCCCCGGGACTAGCGCTTCCTACGAGCAGTACTTC
TRBJ2-2 | TRBD1 | few | TRBV2 | CASWDRDQTGELFF | TGTGCCAGCTGGGACAGGGATCAGACCGGGGAGCTGTTTTTT
TRBJ1-2 | TRBD1 | few | TRBV2 | CASSGQGYGYTF | TGTGCCAGCAGCGGACAGGGATATGGCTACACCTTC
TRBJ1-5 | - | few | TRBV19 | CASSWGATRSNQPQHF | TGTGCCAGTAGTTGGGGGGCCACGAGGAGCAATCAGCCCCAGCATTTT
TRBJ2-5 | - | - | TRBV6-5 | CASSGLQGQETQYF | TGTGCCAGCAGTGGTTTACAGGGTCAAGAGACCCAGTACTTC
TRBJ2-5 | TRBD1 | few | TRBV7-2 | CASSSPDRKGQETQYF | TGTGCCAGCAGCTCCCCGGACAGGAAGGGCCAAGAGACCCAGTACTTC
TRBJ1-2 | - | - | TRBV4-3 | CASSQDLYANYGYTF | TGCGCCAGCAGCCAAGATTTATATGCTAACTATGGCTACACCTTC
TRBJ1-5 | TRBD1 | - | TRBV7-2 | CASSPQGGSNQPQHF | TGTGCCAGCAGCCCCCAGGGGGGAAGCAATCAGCCCCAGCATTTT
TRBJ1-1 | - | - | TRBV29-1 | CSVEDRRKQTEAFF | TGCAGCGTTGAAGATCGTAGAAAACAAACTGAAGCTTTCTTT
TRBJ2-5 | TRBD1 | few | TRBV11-2 | CASSLGQGPETQYF | TGTGCCAGCAGCTTAGGACAGGGTCCAGAGACCCAGTACTTC
TRBJ2-3 | - | - | TRBV7-2 | CASSLGGVLWVPDTQYF | TGTGCCAGCAGCTTAGGGGGGGTTCTTTGGGTCCCAGATACGCAGTATTTT
TRBJ2-7 | TRBD1 | few | TRBV7-8 | CASSATGYEQYF | TGTGCCAGCAGCGCGACAGGGTACGAGCAGTACTTC
TRBJ1-1 | - | - | TRBV14 | CASSQVRHTEAFF | TGTGCCAGCAGCCAAGTGAGGCACACTGAAGCTTTCTTT
TRBJ2-5 | - | - | TRBV11-2 | CASSAGETETQYF | TGTGCCAGCAGCGCAGGGGAAACGGAGACCCAGTACTTC
TRBJ2-1 | - | many | TRBV5-5 | CASSLAFGGFGYEQFF | TGTGCCAGCAGCTTGGCCTTCGGTGGCTTTGGCTATGAGCAGTTCTTC
TRBJ2-1 | TRBD1 | - | TRBV7-2 | CASSRGTGHEQFF | TGTGCCAGCAGCAGAGGGACAGGGCATGAGCAGTTCTTC
TRBJ2-4 | - | - | TRBV2 | CASSPRPIAKNIQYF | TGTGCCAGCAGTCCCCGACCTATAGCCAAAAACATTCAGTACTTC
TRBJ2-1 | TRBD1 | few | TRBV7-2 | CASSSDRGNEQFF | TGTGCCAGCAGCTCCGACAGGGGGAATGAGCAGTTCTTC
TRBJ2-1 | - | - | TRBV5-1 | CASSSRGENSYNEQFF | TGCGCCAGCAGCTCGAGAGGGGAGAACTCCTACAATGAGCAGTTCTTC
TRBJ2-7 | - | - | TRBV15 | CATSRDPPGEQYF | TGTGCCACCAGCAGAGATCCCCCGGGCGAGCAGTACTTC
TRBJ2-3 | - | few | TRBV6-5 | CASSLALADTQYF | TGTGCCAGCAGTTTAGCGCTCGCAGATACGCAGTATTTT
TRBJ2-1 | - | - | TRBV28 | CASGGGWSYNEQFF | TGTGCCAGCGGAGGCGGCTGGTCCTACAATGAGCAGTTCTTC
TRBJ2-1 | TRBD2 | few | TRBV23-1 | CASSLPLAGEDNEQFF | TGCGCCAGCAGCCTACCACTAGCGGGGGAGGACAATGAGCAGTTCTTC
TRBJ2-5 | TRBD2 | few | TRBV5-1 | CASSPPSGGHETQYF | TGCGCCAGCAGCCCCCCTAGCGGGGGGCACGAGACCCAGTACTTC
TRBJ2-7 | - | many | TRBV27 | CASSSYGTHREQYF | TGTGCCAGCAGTTCATACGGTACCCATCGCGAGCAGTACTTC
TRBJ2-2 | - | few | TRBV27 | CASSLSGVRNTGELFF | TGTGCCAGCAGTTTATCGGGGGTGAGGAACACCGGGGAGCTGTTTTTT
TRBJ1-5 | TRBD1 | - | TRBV6-5 | CASSPQGAGQPQHF | TGTGCCAGCAGCCCTCAGGGGGCGGGTCAGCCCCAGCATTTT
TRBJ1-1 | TRBD1 | few | TRBV6-6 | CASSYGQGAAEAFF | TGTGCCAGCAGTTACGGACAGGGGGCCGCTGAAGCTTTCTTT
TRBJ1-3 | TRBD1 | once | TRBV7-2 | CASSPGQGSYSGNTIYF | TGTGCCAGCAGCCCGGGACAGGGGTCCTACTCTGGAAACACCATATATTTT
TRBJ1-5 | - | many | TRBV28 | CASSLTLDQPQHF | TGTGCCAGCAGTCTCACACTAGATCAGCCCCAGCATTTT
TRBJ2-1 | - | - | TRBV9 | CASSVEGGTYNEQFF | TGTGCCAGCAGCGTGGAGGGGGGTACCTACAATGAGCAGTTCTTC
TRBJ1-5 | TRBD1 | - | TRBV2 | CASSTRTGSGQPQHF | TGTGCCAGCAGCACAAGGACAGGGTCCGGCCAGCCCCAGCATTTT
TRBJ1-2 | - | - | TRBV2 | CASNADGSSGYTF | TGTGCCAGCAACGCGGACGGTTCGAGTGGCTACACCTTC
TRBJ2-1 | - | - | TRBV28 | CASLSTEQFF | TGTGCCTCCCTTTCCACTGAGCAGTTCTTC
TRBJ1-5 | TRBD1 | few | TRBV27 | CASSPRTGPSQPQHF | TGTGCCAGCAGTCCACGGACAGGTCCTTCGCAGCCCCAGCATTTT
TRBJ2-3 | TRBD2 | - | TRBV7-9 | CASSPLAGGPDTQYF | TGTGCCAGCAGCCCCCTGGCGGGGGGACCGGATACGCAGTATTTT
TRBJ1-2 | - | few | TRBV9 | CASSAQIGVEGGYTF | TGTGCCAGCAGCGCCCAAATAGGGGTAGAAGGTGGCTACACCTTC
TRBJ1-1 | TRBD1 | few | TRBV6-6 | CASIYTGGSEAFF | TGTGCCAGCATCTATACAGGGGGCTCCGAAGCTTTCTTT
TRBJ2-7 | - | - | TRBV6-6 | CASHGGGDIPYEQYF | TGTGCCAGCCACGGTGGTGGCGACATCCCCTACGAGCAGTACTTC
TRBJ1-2 | TRBD1 | - | TRBV10-3 | CAISAQGMSNYGYTF | TGTGCCATCAGTGCACAGGGGATGTCGAACTATGGCTACACCTTC
TRBJ1-6 | TRBD1 | - | TRBV5-1 | CASSSDRAENSPLHF | TGCGCCAGCAGCTCGGACAGGGCAGAGAATTCACCCCTCCACTTT
TRBJ2-7 | TRBD1 | - | TRBV7-9 | CASSFKGQAAYEQYF | TGTGCCAGCAGCTTCAAGGGACAGGCCGCCTACGAGCAGTACTTC
TRBJ1-3 | - | few | TRBV30 | CAWSSSGGARNTIYF | TGTGCCTGGAGTAGTTCGGGGGGCGCGAGAAACACCATATATTTT